This TCR beta chain derives from a study of shared clonotypes between healthy human individuals. Study-level information: Three CD4 naive, three CD4 memory, two CD8 naive and one CD8 memory plate were used per donor.

In the case of this clone: Within the sample, other DNA sequences also encode this same CDR3.

The length of the CDR3 is 13 residues. V gave up 6 bases and J gave up 1 base, with 9 bases separating them. Germline CDR1 and CDR2: MDHEN and SYDVKM. A 200 ng quantity of DNA, 25,000 to 35,000 T cell genomes, went into the sorted-subset replicate PCRs. Libraries were prepared by immunoSEQ multiplex PCR; TCRdb keeps only in-frame clonotypes and omits some of them. The data show 2 million to 2.5 million clones, about 90% seen once. There were only Caucasian adults among the donors, and all lived in Nashville, Tennessee. From CD4+ cells came CD45RA+ naive and CD45RA-negative memory subsets. The sample comprised naive CD4+ T cells from PBMCs. Subset indicated: CD45RA+ positively selected. The V call is TRBV28, the J call TRBJ1-1, with D perhaps TRBD1 (6 bases). The receptor was derived from a man younger than 30 in good health. Some clones in this sample may be carry-over from other donors' samples. The CDR3 sequence is CASSRTANTEAFF. CDR3 in DNA: TGTGCCAGCAGCAGGACAGCGAACACTGAAGCTTTCTTT.